This note documents a single T cell receptor beta chain sequence. This sample is part of a study of T cells in Graves' hyperthyroidism and ophthalmopathy. Germline values: CDR1 SQVTM, CDR2 ANQGSEA. The CDR3 has 12 amino acids. The ends were cut back, 7 bases at V and 5 bases at J, with 14 bases in the middle. The study based diagnoses on clinical symptoms, serum thyroxine and TRAb, thyroid ultrasound and orbital computed tomography. RNA transcripts served as the template for amplifying TCR beta CDR3 regions. During a first-round RT-PCR of the TCR CDR3, the HTBI primer set was used. TCRdb called the multiplex PCR reads again in MiXCR, with one record for every CDR3 protein. This sample has hundreds of thousands of distinct CDR3 sequences, with about 45% found just once.

This clonotype originated in an adult man with Graves' disease, either hyperthyroidism or ophthalmopathy (not recorded which). The sequencing sample was made of peripheral blood or thyroid tissue (not recorded which). The rearrangement joins TRBV29-1 to TRBJ2-5, with D perhaps matching TRBD2 (6 bases). The CDR3 is CSGQYGGETQYF. CDR3 coding DNA: TGCAGCGGCCAGTACGGGGGTGAGACCCAGTACTTC.